The subject of this entry is one TCR beta chain. This clonotype is medium-sized (0.01 to 0.1%). Its antigen target is currently unknown. No base quality information exists; no much larger clone differs at one position. This entry is derived from a study of yellow fever vaccine responses in identical twins (dated by TCRdb to the late 2010s). Background for the entire study: In the study, vaccine-responding T cell clones were precisely tracked in identical twins. The paper as a whole reports these results and caveats: According to the authors, in identical twins the way T cells responded to vaccination appeared partly convergent and partly personalized.

The CDR3 starts with the cysteine, ends with the phenylalanine, and has 17 residues. Only CDR3 DNA is held: 51 bases, read in frame from base 1. Germline trimming amounts to 3 bases on V and 3 bases on J, with 12 as the count of junction bases outside the gene matches. CDR1 is given as MNHNS and CDR2 as SASEGT, both from the germline V gene. Libraries were built with RT-PCR. The sequencer was an Illumina HiSeq 2500. TCRdb trimmed public reads at Q25 via fastp, called clones via MiXCR and kept in-frame beta chains. Identical CDR3 protein sequences are pooled into one entry, listed with their most common genes and DNA. This sample has about 18,000 distinct CDR3 sequences in its table, and about 61% of those were observed once. The ten largest clones represent more than 7% of the sample.

The rearranged segments are TRBV6-1 and TRBJ2-3, with 7 bases matching TRBD2. The sample in question was T cells from blood (PBMCs), unsorted or a sorted subset (not recorded which), obtained before or after yellow fever vaccination (not recorded which). The sequence derives from a woman between 18 and 29 years old who received the yellow fever vaccine. Donor details come from another sample of the same person, matched by shared clones. The base sequence is TGTGCCAGCAGTGAGCGCTCTACGGGGGGAGCAACAGATACGCAGTATTTT. This gives the protein CASSERSTGGATDTQYF.